This TCR beta chain derives from a study of OX40 agonist ivuxolimab in advanced cancers. The CDR3 covers 16 residues. The V and J ends lost 3 bases and 2 bases respectively, with 14 bases between them. Germline V gene data show CDR1 as MDHEN and CDR2 as SYDVKM. Repertoires were generated with immunoSEQ multiplex PCR, while TCRdb's copy carries only in-frame clones and drops some. The table includes some 64,000 clones, around nine tenths detected once. This chain uses TRBV28 with TRBJ1-5; D is unclear. The material sequenced was CD4+ or CD8+ T cells sorted from blood, taken in a trial of the OX40 agonist ivuxolimab. This TCR was sampled from an adult with an advanced solid tumor such as melanoma, head and neck, liver or kidney cancer. CDR3 residues: CASSFVVGQGNQPQHF. For the CDR3, the DNA is TGTGCCAGCAGTTTTGTAGTAGGGCAGGGCAATCAGCCCCAGCATTTT.